Listed below are T cell receptor beta chains from one sample, sequenced in a study of T cell repertoires in cytomegalovirus infection. TCRdb called the reads again in MiXCR, with one record for every CDR3 protein. Among about 440,000 distinct CDR3 sequences listed, 25% to 40% were seen once. The sequencing input was PBMCs. These receptors all come from a human donor in good health (CMV status not recorded). Some clones in this sample may be carry-over from other donors' samples. The CDR3 runs from the conserved cysteine through the conserved F or W. The D gene is left open where the match is weak. A row's size may be missing; if present it is once, few, many or a size class.

J: TRBJ2-1
V: TRBV7-2
size: -
D: -
DNA: TGTGCCAGCAGCCCCAGAGGTACAGACTACAATGAGCAGTTCTTC
CDR3: CASSPRGTDYNEQFF

J: TRBJ2-5
V: TRBV24-1
size: few
D: TRBD1
DNA: TGTGCCACCAGTGATTTCGACAGGGACAGGGGACGAGAGACCCAGTACTTC
CDR3: CATSDFDRDRGRETQYF

J: TRBJ1-2
V: TRBV7-2
size: few
D: -
DNA: TGTGCCAGCACCTCATCTTGGGGGGGAATTAACTATGGCTACACCTTC
CDR3: CASTSSWGGINYGYTF

J: TRBJ2-2
V: TRBV2
size: -
D: TRBD2
DNA: TGTGCCAGCCGAACTAGCGGTACCGGGGAGCTGTTTTTT
CDR3: CASRTSGTGELFF

J: TRBJ1-1
V: TRBV25-1
size: many
D: -
DNA: TGTGCCAGCAGTGAATTTACGGAGGGCACTGAAGCTTTCTTT
CDR3: CASSEFTEGTEAFF

J: TRBJ2-5
V: TRBV5-1
size: -
D: -
DNA: TGCGCCAGCAGCTTGGAACTAGCATGGGCAGAGACCCCGTACTTC
CDR3: CASSLELAWAETPYF

J: TRBJ2-3
V: TRBV7-9
size: -
D: -
DNA: TGTGCCAGCAGCTTAGGCGAAACTAGCACAGATACGCAGTATTTT
CDR3: CASSLGETSTDTQYF

J: TRBJ1-5
V: TRBV7-8
size: many
D: -
DNA: TGTGCCAGCAGCTTACTACAGGGCTATCAGCCCCAGCATTTT
CDR3: CASSLLQGYQPQHF

J: TRBJ2-1
V: TRBV7-6
size: few
D: -
DNA: TGTGCCAGCAGCTTAGGAGGGGCCAGGGACAATGAGCAGTTCTTC
CDR3: CASSLGGARDNEQFF

J: TRBJ1-5
V: TRBV6-6
size: -
D: -
DNA: TGTGCCAGCAGTTACAGGGACCCCAGCAATCAGCCCCAGCATTTT
CDR3: CASSYRDPSNQPQHF

J: TRBJ1-5
V: TRBV19
size: few
D: -
DNA: TGTGCCAGTAACGTCCGGGGGCTGGATCAGCCCCAGCATTTT
CDR3: CASNVRGLDQPQHF

J: TRBJ1-4
V: TRBV7-9
size: -
D: -
DNA: TGTGCCAGCAGCGTATCTGGACAGAGAAATGAAAAACTGTTTTTT
CDR3: CASSVSGQRNEKLFF

J: TRBJ1-5
V: TRBV29-1
size: -
D: -
DNA: TGCAGCGTTGAGTTGGGGGGAGACGGCAATCAGCCCCAGCATTTT
CDR3: CSVELGGDGNQPQHF

J: TRBJ2-7
V: TRBV7-2
size: many
D: -
DNA: TGTGCCAGCAGCTTAGGAGCAGGGAGCTCCTACGAGCAGTACTTC
CDR3: CASSLGAGSSYEQYF

J: TRBJ1-1
V: TRBV20-1
size: -
D: TRBD1
DNA: TGCAGTGCTAAACAGGGGGCCGGAGTTACTGAAGCTTTCTTT
CDR3: CSAKQGAGVTEAFF

J: TRBJ1-6
V: TRBV6-1
size: -
D: -
DNA: TGTGCCAGGCGGGAGGGGCCCGGGTCACCCCTCCACTTT
CDR3: CARREGPGSPLHF

J: TRBJ2-1
V: TRBV20-1
size: -
D: TRBD2
DNA: TGCAGTGCTAGGAAGCGGGGGGCGAGCTCCTACAATGAGCAGTTCTTC
CDR3: CSARKRGASSYNEQFF

J: TRBJ2-1
V: TRBV12-3/TRBV12-4
size: -
D: TRBD1
DNA: TGTGCCAGCAGAACTTTTCCACAGGGGGATTACAATGAGCAGTTCTTC
CDR3: CASRTFPQGDYNEQFF

J: TRBJ2-1
V: TRBV6-2/TRBV6-3
size: -
D: TRBD2
DNA: TGTGCCAGCAGGACCGTAGCGGGGGGGATCTATGAGCAGTTCTTC
CDR3: CASRTVAGGIYEQFF

J: TRBJ1-2
V: TRBV7-9
size: few
D: -
DNA: TGTGCCAGCAGCCCCCCACCCCGGGACGGGAACTATGGCTACACCTTC
CDR3: CASSPPPRDGNYGYTF

J: TRBJ1-6
V: TRBV4-1
size: few
D: -
DNA: TGCGCCAGCAGCCAAGATGGGGTCCGGGAAGGTTCACCCCTCCACTTT
CDR3: CASSQDGVREGSPLHF

J: TRBJ1-1
V: TRBV11-1
size: -
D: -
DNA: TGTGCCAGCAGCTGGACGAACACTGAAGCTTTCTTT
CDR3: CASSWTNTEAFF

J: TRBJ2-3
V: TRBV28
size: few
D: TRBD1
DNA: TGTGCCAGCAGTTCGAACCGGGACAGCCGCATCACAGATACGCAGTATTTT
CDR3: CASSSNRDSRITDTQYF

J: TRBJ2-1
V: TRBV2
size: few
D: -
DNA: TGTGCCAGCAGTGAAGCTGGGACGTTTTACAATGAGCAGTTCTTC
CDR3: CASSEAGTFYNEQFF

J: TRBJ2-6
V: TRBV7-2
size: many
D: -
DNA: TGTGCCAGCAGACTGGGACGGACCAGATCTGGGGCCAACGTCCTGACTTTC
CDR3: CASRLGRTRSGANVLTF

J: TRBJ1-1
V: TRBV18
size: few
D: -
DNA: TGTGCCAGCTCACCTCCCGGCAGACCTGGGGGGACTGAAGCTTTCTTT
CDR3: CASSPPGRPGGTEAFF

J: TRBJ1-2
V: TRBV7-8
size: many
D: -
DNA: TGTGCCAGCAGCTTAGAAACAGGGAGAAACTATGGCTACACCTTC
CDR3: CASSLETGRNYGYTF

J: TRBJ1-5
V: TRBV7-9
size: -
D: -
DNA: TGTGCCAGCAGCTTACGGGCAGAAAATAGCAATCAGCCCCAGCATTTT
CDR3: CASSLRAENSNQPQHF